Following are 8 T cell receptor beta chains from one sample sequenced in a study of blood T cell repertoires in COVID-19. Sequencing was performed with immunoSEQ multiplex PCR; in TCRdb, only in-frame clones are kept and a portion is missing. Among about 48,000 clones listed, 85% to 90% were seen once. Input material: peripheral blood. The source is a woman aged 55 to 70 with acute or convalescent COVID-19.

This sequence joins TRBV10-3 and TRBJ1-1, with a weak D call TRBD1 (6 bases). Trimming removed 6 bases at V and 5 bases at J, with 13 bases between. This CDR3 is 13 amino acids long. Germline CDR1 is ENHRY and CDR2 is SYGVKD. CDR3 residues: CAIRPQGGTEAFF. The CDR3 nucleotides are TGTGCCATCAGACCACAGGGTGGGACTGAAGCTTTCTTT.

The chain couples TRBV25-1 to TRBJ1-1; tentative D call: TRBD1 (6 bases). Per germline, CDR1 MGHDK and CDR2 SYGVNS. Trimming removed 6 bases at V and 0 bases at J, with 17 bases between. This CDR3 has 16 residues. DNA of the CDR3: TGTGCCAGCAGCGCTGCGGCGGGGGGCATGAACACTGAAGCTTTCTTT. Protein sequence: CASSAAAGGMNTEAFF.

This chain uses TRBV27 with TRBJ2-7; weak D call: TRBD1 (5 bases). V lost 7 bases and J 3 bases, leaving 13 bases between the germline ends. This CDR3 has 13 residues. The germline gives CDR1 MNHEY, CDR2 SMNVEV (reference sequence). The CDR3 region has the DNA TGTGCCAGCAACTCCCTCCAGGGCTACGAGCAGTACTTC. It specifies CASNSLQGYEQYF.

The chain joins TRBV27 to TRBJ2-1; TRBD2 matches 8 bases. In germline, CDR1 is MNHEY, CDR2 SMNVEV (reference sequence). The CDR3 loop spans 16 amino acids. J was trimmed by 4 bases and V by 6 bases; bases with no gene match: 11. CDR3 amino acids: CASRSEAGAPYNEQFF. The CDR3 DNA follows: TGTGCCAGCAGATCCGAAGCGGGGGCACCTTACAATGAGCAGTTCTTC.

J is TRBJ2-1 and V is TRBV10-3, with D possibly TRBD2 on 6 matching bases. Per the germline V gene, CDR1 is ENHRY and CDR2 is SYGVKD. The CDR3 extends over 13 amino acids. Deletions cut 4 bases from V and 10 bases from J, with 14 bases between. The CDR3 DNA follows: TGTGCCATCAGTGCTTCGACTAGTGCGGAGCAGTTCTTC. Its protein product is CAISASTSAEQFF.

V is TRBV29-1 and J is TRBJ1-1; D not certain. The CDR3 is 10 residues long. Germline V gene data show CDR1 as SQVTM and CDR2 as ANQGSEA. Deletions cut 6 bases from V and 9 bases from J, with 11 bases between. The CDR3 protein is CSVPDGQAFF. The CDR3 DNA reads as TGCAGCGTGCCTGATGGCCAAGCTTTCTTT. Complete variable domain (other parts from reference TRBV29-1 and TRBJ1-1): SAVISQKPSRDICQRGTSLTIQCQVDSQVTMMFWYRQQPGQSLTLIATANQGSEATYESGFVIDKFPISRPNLTFSTLTVSNMSPEDSSIYLCSVPDGQAFFGQGTRLTVV.

This clone was observed a handful of times. The V and J genes are TRBV5-6 and TRBJ1-5; 8 bases are a match to TRBD1. With V trimmed by 4 bases and J by 7 bases, 7 bases remained unmatched. Germline CDR1 SGHDT, CDR2 YYEEEE. The CDR3 totals 14 residues. The CDR3 sequence is CASSHQGARQPQHF. In nucleotides, the CDR3 is TGTGCCAGCAGCCATCAGGGGGCACGCCAGCCCCAGCATTTT.

J is TRBJ1-3 and V is TRBV5-4; TRBD1 might be the D (6 bases). The germline V gene has CDR1 SGHNT and CDR2 YYREEE (reference sequence). The CDR3 runs to 15 residues. Trimming shortened V by 7 bases and J by 0 bases, and 14 bases separated the two germline ends. DNA of the CDR3: TGTGCCAGCGGCCGGGACACCAACTCTGGAAACACCATATATTTT. Translation: CASGRDTNSGNTIYF. Combining the CDR3 with reference TRBV5-4 and TRBJ1-3 gives the whole variable domain ETGVTQSPTHLIKTRGQQVTLRCSSQSGHNTVSWYQQALGQGPQFIFQYYREEENGRGNFPPRFSGLQFPNYSSELNVNALELDDSALYLCASGRDTNSGNTIYFGEGSWLTVV.